These 30 T cell receptor beta chains originate from one sample sequenced in a study of technical replicates of blood from several donors. Using immunoSEQ multiplex PCR, the repertoire was profiled, and TCRdb retains in-frame clones only, with some absent. The sample includes some 84,000 clones, around 90% of them seen just once. Sequencing was performed on T cells isolated from PBMCs. These receptors were obtained from a human donor in good health.

J is TRBJ2-5 and V is TRBV5-4; D is uncertain. This CDR3 comprises 15 residues. Per germline, CDR1 SGHNT and CDR2 YYREEE (reference sequence). The V end was cut by 0 bases, the J end by 5 bases, with 14 bases between. The CDR3 coding sequence is TGTGCCAGCAGCTTGGGGGCCCCGAGCAAGGAGACCCAGTACTTC. Its protein product is CASSLGAPSKETQYF.

V usage is TRBV2 and J usage is TRBJ2-1; 10 nucleotides line up with TRBD1. Germline assignment: CDR1 SNHLY and CDR2 FYNNEI. The CDR3 has 15 amino acids. With 7 bases clipped from V and 3 bases from J, the junction kept 6 bases outside the gene matches. The CDR3 DNA is TGTGCCAGCACCAAGGACAGGGGGGTCTACAATGAGCAGTTCTTC. Translated: CASTKDRGVYNEQFF.

J is TRBJ2-1 and V is TRBV7-2; D ambiguous. This CDR3 contains 12 residues. Trimming pared 1 base from V and 9 bases from J, leaving 7 bases between. CDR1 is SGHTA and CDR2 is FQGNSA in the germline V gene. The CDR3 DNA follows: TGTGCCAGCAGCTTAGACGCCAGTGAGCAGTTCTTC. As protein: CASSLDASEQFF.

In this sample, this clone turned up a few times. The chain uses TRBV5-6 and TRBJ1-1; possibly TRBD1 for D (5 bases). CDR3 size: 13 residues. V lost 0 bases and J lost 11, with 14 bases in between. CDR1 SGHDT and CDR2 YYEEEE come from the germline V gene. The CDR3 sequence: CASSLEAGSGAFF. Here the CDR3 DNA reads TGTGCCAGCAGCTTGGAGGCGGGGTCAGGGGCTTTCTTT.

V is TRBV6-5 and J is TRBJ2-1, with a tentative D call TRBD1 (6 bases). This CDR3 is built from 12 residues. Trimming pared 6 bases from V and 9 bases from J, leaving 12 bases between. The V gene's germline CDR1 is MNHEY and CDR2 SVGAGI. The CDR3: CASSPDSIEQFF. Here the CDR3 DNA reads TGTGCCAGCAGCCCGGACAGCATTGAGCAGTTCTTC.

The chain couples TRBV6-1 to TRBJ2-2; 10 nucleotides agree with TRBD2. Germline lookup yields CDR1 MNHNS and CDR2 SASEGT. This CDR3 is built from 15 residues. Trimming took 10 bases from V and 5 from J; bases not matched to a gene: 10. CDR3 region: CATVTGTSATGELFF. CDR3 nucleotide sequence: TGTGCCACCGTTACCGGGACTAGCGCTACCGGGGAGCTGTTTTTT.

V and J are TRBV4-1 and TRBJ2-7; the match to TRBD1 covers 8 bases. V dropped 4 bases and J dropped 2; count of bases not matched to a gene: 4. Germline values: CDR1 MGHRA, CDR2 YSYEKL. This CDR3 comprises 14 residues. The CDR3 region is CASSRDRGPYEQYF. In DNA, the CDR3 is TGCGCCAGCAGCCGCGACAGGGGCCCCTACGAGCAGTACTTC.

This clone was seen a single time. The V call is TRBV4-1, the J call TRBJ2-1; 7 positions agree with TRBD1. The CDR3 covers 18 residues. Germline-derived CDR1 and CDR2 are MGHRA and YSYEKL. V shed 0 bases and J 3 bases; nucleotides not matched to a gene: 11. This chain's CDR3 is CASSQDDRAVSSYNEQFF. The CDR3 nucleotides read TGCGCCAGCAGCCAAGACGACAGGGCCGTATCAAGCTACAATGAGCAGTTCTTC.

The chain recombines TRBV4-3 with TRBJ1-1; possibly TRBD1 for D (6 bases). Trimming took 1 base from V and 1 from J, leaving 22 bases between them. CDR3 length: 19 residues. Germline values: CDR1 LGHNA, CDR2 YSLEER. In DNA, the CDR3 is TGCGCCAGCAGCCAAGTTTACAGGGTGACAATTTCCGCGAACACTGAAGCTTTCTTT. Translation: CASSQVYRVTISANTEAFF.

The CDR3 DNA follows: TGTGCCATAAAACTAGCGGGAGGGGAAGATACGCAGTATTTT. It yields the protein CAIKLAGGEDTQYF. J is TRBJ2-3 and V is TRBV10-3; the match to TRBD2 covers 13 bases. The germline CDR1 and CDR2 sequences are ENHRY and SYGVKD. V lost 9 bases to trimming and J lost 5 bases; unmatched junction nucleotides: 5. The CDR3 has 14 amino acids.

A single count supports this clone. V is TRBV30 and J is TRBJ2-3; TRBD2 matches at 8 bases. The J segment lost 3 bases and the V segment lost 0 bases, leaving 8 bases of the junction unmatched. CDR1 is GTSNPN and CDR2 is SVGIG in the germline V gene (reference sequence). The CDR3 length is 16 residues. The chain's CDR3 is CAWSVFGSGRTDTQYF. CDR3 in DNA: TGTGCCTGGAGTGTCTTCGGAAGCGGGAGAACAGATACGCAGTATTTT. Looking up the rest from reference TRBV30 and TRBJ2-3 gives the full variable domain: SQTIHQWPATLVQPVGSPLSLECTVEGTSNPNLYWYRQAAGRGLQLLFYSVGIGQISSEVPQNLSASRPQDRQFILSSKKLLLSDSGFYLCAWSVFGSGRTDTQYFGPGTRLTVL.

CDR3 in amino acids: CASSQGYYGYTF. CDR3 nucleotides: TGTGCCAGTAGTCAGGGGTACTATGGCTACACCTTC. This chain connects TRBV19 to TRBJ1-2, with a weak D call TRBD1 (6 bases). Trimming removed 5 bases from V and 3 bases from J, with 7 bases in between. Germline CDR1 LNHDA, CDR2 SQIVND (reference sequence). The CDR3 runs to 12 residues.

There are a few counts of this clone. The V call is TRBV9, the J call TRBJ1-1; 8 bases line up with TRBD1. The CDR3 contains 13 residues. The J segment lost 11 bases and the V segment lost 2 bases, leaving 8 bases of the junction unmatched. Germline V gives CDR1 SGDLS, CDR2 YYNGEE. The DNA of the CDR3 is TGTGCCAGCAGCGTCACAGGGGGAAATGAGGCTTTCTTT. Amino acid sequence: CASSVTGGNEAFF.

This sequence joins TRBV27 and TRBJ2-1; possibly TRBD1 for D (7 bases). Germline V gene data show CDR1 as MNHEY and CDR2 as SMNVEV (reference sequence). The germline V and J ends were trimmed by 7 bases and 0 bases, with 31 bases remaining between them. This CDR3 comprises 21 residues. The CDR3 DNA reads TGTGCCAGCACCCCACAGGGGCAAAGGGAGGTTTGGGGTGGCTCCTACAATGAGCAGTTCTTC. Its translation: CASTPQGQREVWGGSYNEQFF.

V usage is TRBV5-4 and J usage is TRBJ2-1; D is perhaps TRBD2 (7 bases). The CDR3 runs to 15 residues. Germline CDR1 and CDR2: SGHNT and YYREEE (reference sequence). Deletions cut 0 bases from V and 4 bases from J, with 11 bases between. CDR3 region: CASSLEAGQYNEQFF. DNA of the CDR3: TGTGCCAGCAGCTTGGAAGCGGGACAATACAATGAGCAGTTCTTC.

V usage is TRBV7-3 and J usage is TRBJ1-5; 7 bases line up with TRBD1. Per the germline V gene, CDR1 is SGHTA and CDR2 is FQGTGA. The junction had 10 bases not matched to a gene; V was cut back by 1 base and J by 4 bases. The length of the CDR3 is 17 residues. The CDR3 region has the DNA TGTGCCAGCAGCTTAAGGGGGGAGACAGGGTGTAATCAGCCCCAGCATTTT. Its protein is CASSLRGETGCNQPQHF.

The gene calls are TRBV28 and TRBJ2-7; tentative D call: TRBD2 (5 bases). V lost 6 bases and J 3 bases, leaving 12 bases between the germline ends. This CDR3 spans 13 amino acids. Germline V gives CDR1 MDHEN, CDR2 SYDVKM. This CDR3 is CASRDPGIYEQYF. DNA for the CDR3: TGTGCCAGCAGGGACCCGGGGATCTACGAGCAGTACTTC.

On this clone itself: Other DNA sequences from this sample encode an identical CDR3 as well. The rearrangement links TRBV2 to TRBJ1-1; no clear D. Germline CDR1 and CDR2: SNHLY and FYNNEI. The CDR3 sequence is 13 residues long. Trimming cost V 6 bases and J 1 base, with 9 bases left between them. This CDR3 reads CASSRDRNTEAFF. CDR3 bases: TGTGCCAGCAGCCGGGATAGGAACACTGAAGCTTTCTTT.

This chain uses TRBV11-2 with TRBJ2-7; no clear D gene. The ends were cut back, 0 bases at V and 4 bases at J, with 13 bases in the middle. CDR3 length equals 15 residues. Germline loops: CDR1 SGHAT, CDR2 FQNNGV. DNA for the CDR3: TGTGCCAGCAGCTTAGACTACAGAAAGGAATACGAGCAGTACTTC. Amino acid sequence: CASSLDYRKEYEQYF.

The chain joins TRBV5-8 to TRBJ2-4, with a possible D match to TRBD1 (6 bases). Germline lookup yields CDR1 SGHTS and CDR2 YDEGEE. The length of the CDR3 is 14 residues. With 3 bases removed from V and 2 bases from J, the gap between germline ends came to 9 bases. The CDR3 reads CASSWGHSKNIQYF. CDR3 coding DNA: TGTGCCAGCAGCTGGGGACATTCCAAAAACATTCAGTACTTC.

V is TRBV11-2 and J is TRBJ1-1; tentative D call: TRBD1 (5 bases). Germline lookup yields CDR1 SGHAT and CDR2 FQNNGV. Trimming took 1 base from V and 3 from J, leaving 9 bases between them. This CDR3 spans 14 amino acids. The CDR3 bases are TGTGCCAGCAGCTTAGCCGGGACTTACACTGAAGCTTTCTTT. Protein sequence: CASSLAGTYTEAFF.

The chain is built from TRBV10-3 and TRBJ2-5; 9 nucleotides match TRBD1. The CDR3 extends over 15 amino acids. V was clipped by 9 bases and J by 1 base; unmatched bases: 9. Looked up from germline, CDR1 is ENHRY and CDR2 is SYGVKD. The CDR3 sequence is CAMRTGTGSQETQYF. The DNA for the CDR3 is TGTGCCATGCGGACCGGGACAGGGTCCCAAGAGACCCAGTACTTC.

The chain has TRBV18 and TRBJ2-3; 7 positions agree with TRBD1. Germline lookup yields CDR1 KGHSH and CDR2 LQKENI. This CDR3 comprises 14 residues. With V trimmed by 5 bases and J by 0 bases, 2 bases remained unmatched. CDR3 residues: CASSTQGSTDTQYF. The CDR3 bases are TGTGCCAGCTCAACACAGGGGAGCACAGATACGCAGTATTTT. Combining the CDR3 with reference TRBV18 and TRBJ2-3 gives the whole variable domain NAGVMQNPRHLVRRRGQEARLRCSPMKGHSHVYWYRQLPEEGLKFMVYLQKENIIDESGMPKERFSAEFPKEGPSILRIQQVVRGDSAAYFCASSTQGSTDTQYFGPGTRLTVL.

The V gene is TRBV7-9, the J gene TRBJ2-7; no firm D call. The CDR3 totals 12 residues. Germline V lookup: CDR1 SEHNR, CDR2 FQNEAQ (reference sequence). Trimming took off 3 bases at V and 0 bases at J, with 3 bases between the two ends. CDR3 nucleotide sequence: TGTGCCAGCAGCTTTAGCTCCTACGAGCAGTACTTC. This gives the protein CASSFSSYEQYF.

V is TRBV4-3 and J is TRBJ2-3, with a weak D call TRBD2 (6 bases). Trimming pared 4 bases from V and 5 bases from J, leaving 19 bases between. The CDR3 sequence is 16 residues long. The germline V gene has CDR1 LGHNA and CDR2 YSLEER. As DNA, the CDR3 is TGCGCCAGCAGCCCCAACTGGCGGGAAGGGGAAGATACGCAGTATTTT. This codes for CASSPNWREGEDTQYF.

V gene TRBV7-9 combines with J gene TRBJ1-3; TRBD1 might be the D (6 bases). The length of the CDR3 is 17 residues. Germline loops: CDR1 SEHNR, CDR2 FQNEAQ (reference sequence). The germline V and J ends were trimmed by 5 bases and 0 bases, with 17 bases remaining between them. The CDR3 is CASSLGQGQSSGNTIYF. DNA for the CDR3: TGTGCCAGCAGCCTCGGCCAGGGACAAAGCTCTGGAAACACCATATATTTT.

V gene TRBV7-2 combines with J gene TRBJ1-3, with D perhaps TRBD1 (5 bases). This CDR3 contains 14 residues. With 1 base removed from V and 4 bases from J, the gap between germline ends came to 8 bases. Looked up from germline, CDR1 is SGHTA and CDR2 is FQGNSA. CDR3 coding DNA: TGTGCCAGCAGCTTAGGACAGAGGGGAAACACCATATATTTT. Amino acid sequence: CASSLGQRGNTIYF. Together with reference TRBV7-2 and TRBJ1-3, the CDR3 gives the full variable domain: GAGVSQSPSNKVTEKGKDVELRCDPISGHTALYWYRQSLGQGLEFLIYFQGNSAPDKSGLPSDRFSAERTGGSVSTLTIQRTQQEDSAVYLCASSLGQRGNTIYFGEGSWLTVV.

V is TRBV10-3 and J is TRBJ2-7; a possible D gene is TRBD1 (6 bases). Germline CDR1 is ENHRY and CDR2 is SYGVKD. The CDR3 consists of 14 residues. The V gene lost 8 bases and the J gene lost 3 bases, with 17 bases spanning the gap. The CDR3 DNA reads as TGTGCCATCGGGTTAGGGGGAGTAGGCTACGAGCAGTACTTC. Protein: CAIGLGGVGYEQYF.

This chain uses TRBV14 with TRBJ2-7, with D possibly being TRBD2 (6 bases). With 0 bases removed from V and 3 bases from J, the gap between germline ends came to 12 bases. The germline V gene encodes CDR1 SGHDN and CDR2 FVKESK. The CDR3 length is 15 residues. In nucleotides, the CDR3 is TGTGCCAGCAGCCAAGAGGTAGCGGATGTCTACGAGCAGTACTTC. Translated: CASSQEVADVYEQYF.

V and J are TRBV5-6 and TRBJ2-1; no clear D gene. The germline V gene encodes CDR1 SGHDT and CDR2 YYEEEE. V dropped 0 bases and J dropped 4 bases, with 5 bases sitting between them. The CDR3 is made up of 13 amino acids. The CDR3 bases are TGTGCCAGCAGCTTGGGCCAGTACAATGAGCAGTTCTTC. Amino acid sequence: CASSLGQYNEQFF. The full variable domain, rest sourced from reference TRBV5-6 and TRBJ2-1, is DAGVTQSPTHLIKTRGQQVTLRCSPKSGHDTVSWYQQALGQGPQFIFQYYEEEERQRGNFPDRFSGHQFPNYSSELNVNALLLGDSALYLCASSLGQYNEQFFGPGTRLTVL.